This T cell receptor beta chain was sequenced in a study of T-cell reconstitution after alpha-beta-depleted transplantation in children. This sample's TCRbeta library carried unique molecular identifier barcodes. TCRdb used MiXCR to reprocess the PCR reads, holding one entry per CDR3 protein. The table includes approximately 500,000 distinct CDR3 sequences, 27% detected once. The ends lost 1 base at V and 7 bases at J; junction bases unmatched: 8. The CDR3 covers 16 residues. The germline gives CDR1 SEHNR, CDR2 FQNEAQ (reference sequence). This clonotype was recorded a few times. Its antigen is as yet unknown. Findings and caveats of the study: Reported findings indicate that, about two months after transplant, alpha-beta T cells came from several hundred expanded clones, which were derived from non-depleted graft cells. From newly produced T cells came most of the T-cell counts and diversity one year after transplant. Certain patients had high TCRbeta diversity at day 60, and it came from recipient T cells and thymic progenitors that survived.

The source of this sequence is a boy under two years old with Wiskott-Aldrich syndrome, due to receive a stem cell transplant. This chain connects TRBV7-9 to TRBJ2-1; 9 positions agree with TRBD2. This specimen was PBMCs, taken before TCRalphabeta/CD19-depleted stem cell transplant. The CDR3 DNA sequence: TGTGCCAGCAGCTTAGATCGGTCTAGCGGGATAAATGAGCAGTTCTTC. As protein: CASSLDRSSGINEQFF.